What follows is one TCR beta chain and its context. The PCR employed 60 Vbeta primers together with 13 Jbeta primers. Clones were sequenced by immunoSEQ multiplex PCR, and TCRdb holds only the in-frame ones, with some missing. The sample yields approximately 200,000 clones, 75% to 85% seen once. V trimming: 7 bases; J trimming: 4 bases; junction bases outside the gene matches: 8. The CDR3 runs 13 residues. Germline CDR1 is SQVTM and CDR2 is ANQGSEA. The sample originates from a study of cytomegalovirus exposure and HLA in healthy donors. The V gene is TRBV29-1, the J gene TRBJ1-1, with 8 bases fitting TRBD1. This sequence originates from a girl aged 10 to 17 in good health and CMV-seropositive. The specimen sequenced was PBMCs. The CDR3 region is CSGRDRLFTEAFF. The DNA for the CDR3 is TGCAGCGGTCGGGACAGGCTTTTCACTGAAGCTTTCTTT.